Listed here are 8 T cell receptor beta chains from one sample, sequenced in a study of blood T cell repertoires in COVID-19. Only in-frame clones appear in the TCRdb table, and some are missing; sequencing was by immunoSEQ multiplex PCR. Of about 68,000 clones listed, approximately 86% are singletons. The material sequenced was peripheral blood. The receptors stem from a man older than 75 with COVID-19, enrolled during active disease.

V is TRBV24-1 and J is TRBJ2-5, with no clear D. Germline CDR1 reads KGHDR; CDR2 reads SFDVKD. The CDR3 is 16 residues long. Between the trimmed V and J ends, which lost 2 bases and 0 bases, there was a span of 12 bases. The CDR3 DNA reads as TGTGCCACCAGTGATTCCGCAGCGTCCTACCAAGAGACCCAGTACTTC. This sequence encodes CATSDSAASYQETQYF.

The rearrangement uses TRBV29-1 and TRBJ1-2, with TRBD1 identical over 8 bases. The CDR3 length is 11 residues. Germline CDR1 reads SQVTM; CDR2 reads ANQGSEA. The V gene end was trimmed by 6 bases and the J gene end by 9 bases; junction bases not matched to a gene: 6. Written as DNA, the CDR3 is TGCAGCGTCGCAGGGGGCAGGAGCTACACCTTC. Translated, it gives CSVAGGRSYTF.

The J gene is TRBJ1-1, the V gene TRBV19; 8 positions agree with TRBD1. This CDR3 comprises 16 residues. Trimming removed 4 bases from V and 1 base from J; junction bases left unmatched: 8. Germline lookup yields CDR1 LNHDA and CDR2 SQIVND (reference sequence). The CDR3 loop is CASSTRQGRANTEAFF. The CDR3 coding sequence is TGTGCCAGTAGTACCCGACAGGGGCGGGCGAACACTGAAGCTTTCTTT.

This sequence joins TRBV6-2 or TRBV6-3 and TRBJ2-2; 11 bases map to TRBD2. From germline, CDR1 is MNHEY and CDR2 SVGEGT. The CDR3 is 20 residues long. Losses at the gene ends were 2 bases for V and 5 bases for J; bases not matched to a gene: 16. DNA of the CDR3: TGTGCCAGCAGTTACCCTATTAGCGGGGGGGCTCGTCGAAGAACCGGGGAGCTGTTTTTT. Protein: CASSYPISGGARRRTGELFF.

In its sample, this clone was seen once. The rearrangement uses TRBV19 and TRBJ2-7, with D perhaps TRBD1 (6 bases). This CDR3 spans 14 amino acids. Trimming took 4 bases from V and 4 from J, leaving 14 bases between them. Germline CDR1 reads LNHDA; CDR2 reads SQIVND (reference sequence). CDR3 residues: CASSKTGKTYEQYF. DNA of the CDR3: TGTGCCAGTAGTAAGACAGGTAAAACGTACGAGCAGTACTTC.

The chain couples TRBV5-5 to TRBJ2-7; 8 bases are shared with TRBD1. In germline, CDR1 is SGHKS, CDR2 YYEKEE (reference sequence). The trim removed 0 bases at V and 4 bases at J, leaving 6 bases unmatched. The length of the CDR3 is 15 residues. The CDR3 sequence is CASSLATQGGYEQYF. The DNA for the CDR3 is TGTGCCAGCAGCTTGGCCACACAGGGGGGTTACGAGCAGTACTTC.

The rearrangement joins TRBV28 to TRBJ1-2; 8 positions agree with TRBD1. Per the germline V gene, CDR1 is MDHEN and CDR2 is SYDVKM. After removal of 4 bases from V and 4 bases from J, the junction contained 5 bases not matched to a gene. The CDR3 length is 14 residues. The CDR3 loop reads CASSSRQGAYGYTF. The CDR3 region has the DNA TGTGCCAGCAGTTCCCGGCAGGGGGCCTATGGCTACACCTTC.

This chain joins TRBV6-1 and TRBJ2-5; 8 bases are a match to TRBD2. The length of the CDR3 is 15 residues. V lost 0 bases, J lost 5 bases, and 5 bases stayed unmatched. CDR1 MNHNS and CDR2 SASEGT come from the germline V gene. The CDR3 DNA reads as TGTGCCAGCAGTGAAGCCGGACTAGCCGGGGAGACCCAGTACTTC. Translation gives CASSEAGLAGETQYF.